This T cell receptor beta chain is drawn from a study of blood T cell repertoires in COVID-19. The CDR3 sequence is 14 residues long. CDR1 and CDR2 from the germline V gene are LNHDA and SQIVND (reference sequence). Between the trimmed V and J ends, which lost 0 bases and 5 bases, there was a span of 7 bases. Cohorts were assigned according to the clinical history that participants reported. Measured with immunoSEQ multiplex PCR; TCRdb has only the in-frame clones, and not every one. The data contain roughly 220,000 clones, 75% to 90% of them singletons. The chain uses TRBV19 and TRBJ2-2, with D tentatively TRBD1 (5 bases). Sequencing was carried out using PBMCs or T cells enriched from blood (not recorded which). This TCR derives from a woman between 40 and 55 years old with acute COVID-19. In DNA form, the CDR3 reads TGTGCCAGTAGTATAGACCGACAGACCGGGGAGCTGTTTTTT. Protein product: CASSIDRQTGELFF.